These 2 T cell receptor beta chains came from one sample sequenced in a study of blood T cell repertoires in COVID-19. Method: immunoSEQ multiplex PCR; TCRdb's copy keeps in-frame clones and lacks some. Here the sample spans 80,000 to 100,000 clones, roughly 80% being singletons. Sequencing used peripheral blood. The receptors stem from a woman aged 80 or older with active or convalescent COVID-19.

The gene calls are TRBV5-1 and TRBJ2-7, with 12 positions matching TRBD1. CDR1 and CDR2 (germline): SGHRS, YFSETQ. CDR3 length: 14 residues. The junction had 9 bases not matched to a gene; V was cut back by 8 bases and J by 6 bases. The CDR3 is CASATGTGGREQYF. CDR3 bases: TGCGCCAGTGCTACCGGGACAGGGGGCCGCGAGCAGTACTTC.

In its sample, this clone was seen a few times. The chain carries TRBV7-2 and TRBJ2-7; tentatively, D is TRBD2 (6 bases). Deletions cut 8 bases from V and 7 bases from J, with 18 bases between. This CDR3 has 13 amino acids. CDR1 and CDR2 from the germline V gene are SGHTA and FQGNSA. DNA for the CDR3: TGTGCCAGCGGAGAGGGACTGAATACAGAGCAGTACTTC. It yields the protein CASGEGLNTEQYF.